Shown below are 26 T cell receptor beta chains from a single sample sequenced in a study of blood T cell repertoires in COVID-19 (dated by TCRdb to 2020 to 2021). The protocol used for the library was the immunoSEQ multiplex PCR assay. TCRdb's version of the immuneACCESS table is confined to in-frame rearrangements and falls short of the full clone set. An unresolved V gene accounts for under half of the shortfall where checked; the remainder is of unknown origin. This sample gives roughly 57,000 clones in total; 73% of them show up just once. The ten largest clones add up to about 15% of the sample. Material: peripheral blood. The receptors derive from a woman between 65 and 79 years old with acute or convalescent COVID-19.

The V call is TRBV11-2, the J call TRBJ2-7, with a weak D call TRBD1 (5 bases). The CDR3 sequence is 15 residues long. The V end lost 0 bases, the J end lost 1 base, and 10 bases lay between the germline ends. CDR1 is SGHAT, CDR2 FQNNGV, per germline. This CDR3 is CASSLDLRTSYEQYV. The CDR3 coding sequence is TGTGCCAGCAGCTTAGACCTCCGGACATCCTACGAGCAGTACGTC.

This rearrangement joins TRBV13 to TRBJ2-1, with 7 bases that match TRBD1. This CDR3 region has 15 residues. With 5 bases clipped from V and 0 bases from J, the junction kept 4 bases outside the gene matches. Germline values: CDR1 PRHDT, CDR2 FYEKMQ (reference sequence). The chain's CDR3 is CASSRGQFSYNEQFF. The CDR3 DNA reads TGTGCCAGCAGCCGGGGACAGTTCTCCTACAATGAGCAGTTCTTC.

This chain joins TRBV7-9 and TRBJ1-2; D unresolved. CDR1 and CDR2 (germline): SEHNR, FQNEAQ (reference sequence). V gave up 2 bases and J gave up 4 bases, with 11 bases separating them. The CDR3 sequence is 14 residues long. The CDR3 here is CASSLKETVYGYTF. The CDR3 DNA sequence: TGTGCCAGCAGCTTAAAGGAAACAGTCTATGGCTACACCTTC.

The chain has TRBV6-6 and TRBJ1-3, with 8 positions matching TRBD1. V dropped 5 bases and J dropped 9; count of bases not matched to a gene: 9. Germline V lookup: CDR1 MNHNY, CDR2 SVGAGI (reference sequence). The CDR3 runs to 14 residues. CDR3 sequence: CASSKTGVFGTIYF. The CDR3 bases are TGTGCCAGCAGTAAGACAGGGGTATTCGGCACCATATATTTT.

The V and J genes are TRBV24-1 and TRBJ1-5; D unclear. Germline loops: CDR1 KGHDR, CDR2 SFDVKD. This CDR3 comprises 14 residues. Trimming left V 5 bases short and J 8 bases short, with 15 bases between. DNA for the CDR3: TGTGCCACCAGTGGATATCCGGGAGGTGAGCCCCAGCATTTT. It codes for CATSGYPGGEPQHF.

This sequence joins TRBV4-1 and TRBJ1-2; TRBD1 might be the D (5 bases). The CDR3 is 14 amino acids. V dropped 0 bases and J dropped 8 bases, with 13 bases sitting between them. CDR1 is MGHRA, CDR2 YSYEKL, per germline. The CDR3 sequence: CASSQEAGWGGYTF. The CDR3 nucleotides are TGCGCCAGCAGCCAAGAGGCAGGGTGGGGCGGCTACACCTTC.

The rearrangement joins TRBV18 to TRBJ2-2, with D hard to call. The CDR3 covers 15 residues. The V gene lost 2 bases and the J gene lost 6 bases, with 13 bases spanning the gap. CDR1 and CDR2 from the germline V gene are KGHSH and LQKENI. The chain's CDR3 is CASSPFTESAGELFF. DNA for the CDR3: TGTGCCAGCTCACCATTCACCGAGAGCGCCGGGGAGCTGTTTTTT.

The chain uses TRBV20-1 and TRBJ1-2; 7 positions agree with TRBD1. The germline V gene encodes CDR1 DFQATT and CDR2 SNEGSKA (reference sequence). This CDR3 is 11 amino acids long. The junction had 3 bases not matched to a gene; V was cut back by 7 bases and J by 4 bases. The CDR3 is CSEGTAYGYTF. The CDR3 DNA sequence: TGCAGTGAGGGGACAGCCTATGGCTACACCTTC.

The chain joins TRBV5-1 to TRBJ1-4; 8 bases align to TRBD1. CDR3 length: 15 residues. CDR1 and CDR2 from the germline V gene are SGHRS and YFSETQ. J was trimmed by 6 bases and V by 4 bases; bases with no gene match: 8. The CDR3 sequence is CASSPAGGADEKLFF. The CDR3 coding sequence is TGCGCCAGCAGCCCAGCAGGGGGCGCGGATGAAAAACTGTTTTTT.

The chain combines TRBV4-1 with TRBJ1-5, with a tentative D call TRBD1 (6 bases). The germline gives CDR1 MGHRA, CDR2 YSYEKL. V lost 3 bases to trimming and J lost 0 bases, with 9 bases between them. The CDR3 consists of 15 residues. The CDR3 loop reads CASSQGTSSNQPQHF. CDR3 in DNA: TGCGCCAGCAGCCAGGGGACATCTAGCAATCAGCCCCAGCATTTT.

J is TRBJ1-2 and V is TRBV5-6, with 10 positions matching TRBD1. Looked up from germline, CDR1 is SGHDT and CDR2 is YYEEEE. The CDR3 extends over 14 amino acids. V was pared by 0 bases and J by 8 bases, with 4 bases of the junction left unmatched. CDR3 residues: CASSLGQGAGGYTF. The CDR3 DNA is TGTGCCAGCAGCTTGGGACAGGGGGCGGGAGGCTACACCTTC.

CDR3: CASSVVGSPEGTQYF. CDR3 nucleotide sequence: TGTGCCAGCAGCGTAGTAGGGAGTCCCGAAGGTACCCAGTACTTC. The gene calls are TRBV9 and TRBJ2-5; TRBD2 is a possible D gene (5 bases). The germline V gene has CDR1 SGDLS and CDR2 YYNGEE. CDR3 length: 15 amino acids. Trimming took 0 bases from V and 8 from J, leaving 17 bases between them.

This clone is labeled as medium-sized (0.01 to 0.1%). This rearrangement joins TRBV10-2 to TRBJ1-2; D ambiguous. The CDR3 is 12 residues long. Trimming took 3 bases from V and 10 from J, leaving 12 bases between them. Germline V CDR1 and CDR2: WSHSY, SAAADI. Written as DNA, the CDR3 is TGCGCCAGCAGTGACCGTCGTCGCGACTACACCTTC. Translating gives CASSDRRRDYTF.

The chain links TRBV5-1 to TRBJ1-1, with D tentatively TRBD1 (5 bases). The CDR3 runs 15 residues. Trimming left V 0 bases short and J 6 bases short, with 15 bases between. In germline, CDR1 is SGHRS, CDR2 YFSETQ. The CDR3 DNA is TGCGCCAGCAGCTTGGGCCCGAGGCAGGGCGCTGAAGCTTTCTTT. This sequence encodes CASSLGPRQGAEAFF.

The sample holds a few counts of this clone. The J gene is TRBJ1-4, the V gene TRBV9; 7 nucleotides align to TRBD1. V shed 4 bases and J 6 bases; nucleotides not matched to a gene: 6. The CDR3 spans 14 residues. Germline CDR1 is SGDLS and CDR2 is YYNGEE. The CDR3 region has the DNA TGTGCCAGCAGCCCACAGGGGTGGGATGAAAAACTGTTTTTT. Its translation: CASSPQGWDEKLFF.

This sequence joins TRBV7-9 and TRBJ1-4, with 11 nucleotides matching TRBD1. The ends lost 9 bases at V and 6 bases at J; junction bases unmatched: 9. Germline CDR1 is SEHNR and CDR2 is FQNEAQ (reference sequence). The CDR3 consists of 15 residues. The CDR3 region has the DNA TGTGCCAGTGGACAGGGGGCGTTTGGCGATGAAAAACTGTTTTTT. This sequence encodes CASGQGAFGDEKLFF.

V is TRBV7-9 and J is TRBJ1-3; D is unresolved. The CDR3 sequence is 16 residues long. CDR1 and CDR2 (germline): SEHNR, FQNEAQ (reference sequence). Between the trimmed V and J ends, which lost 4 bases and 0 bases, there was a span of 13 bases. DNA of the CDR3: TGTGCCAGCAGCTATAGTCAGGACTTCTCTGGAAACACCATATATTTT. Protein: CASSYSQDFSGNTIYF.

J is TRBJ1-1 and V is TRBV4-2; D is unclear. This CDR3 contains 14 residues. The ends were cut back, 1 base at V and 0 bases at J, with 6 bases in the middle. CDR1 is LGHNA, CDR2 YNFKEQ, per germline. CDR3 in DNA: TGTGCCAGCAGCCAAGTGGCCATGAACACTGAAGCTTTCTTT. This gives the protein CASSQVAMNTEAFF.

The rearrangement links TRBV6-6 to TRBJ1-1; 8 bases align to TRBD1. The junction had 7 bases not matched to a gene; V was cut back by 2 bases and J by 5 bases. The CDR3 spans 15 residues. Germline CDR1 MNHNY, CDR2 SVGAGI (reference sequence). In nucleotides, the CDR3 is TGTGCCAGCAGTTACCCGCAGGGGGCAGAGACTGAAGCTTTCTTT. This codes for CASSYPQGAETEAFF.

V and J are TRBV19 and TRBJ1-5; D might be TRBD1 (5 bases). Trimming left V 6 bases short and J 5 bases short, with 8 bases between. The length of the CDR3 is 12 residues. Germline assignment: CDR1 LNHDA and CDR2 SQIVND (reference sequence). The CDR3 sequence: CASRIRDQPQHF. In DNA form, the CDR3 reads TGTGCCAGTAGGATCAGGGATCAGCCCCAGCATTTT.

With regard to this clone: At one end, the junction sequence differs from germline, possibly due to a read error. The V call is TRBV6-1, the J call TRBJ2-1; D assignment may be TRBD1 or TRBD2 (6 bases each). This CDR3 comprises 15 residues. Germline values: CDR1 MNHNS, CDR2 SASEGT. The CDR3 DNA reads as TGTGCCAGCAATGAAGGGGGTAGCGGATACAATGAGCAGTTCTTC. Encoded protein: CASNEGGSGYNEQFF.

This chain joins TRBV14 and TRBJ2-2, with TRBD2 matching 12 bases. Unmatched junction bases numbered 4, after V lost 5 bases and J lost 3 bases. The germline CDR1 and CDR2 sequences are SGHDN and FVKESK. The CDR3 sequence is 16 residues long. The CDR3 reads CASSFRLAGDTGELFF. The CDR3 nucleotides read TGTGCCAGCAGCTTTCGACTAGCGGGGGACACCGGGGAGCTGTTTTTT. The full variable domain, with the rest looked up from reference TRBV14 and TRBJ2-2, is EAGVTQFPSHSVIEKGQTVTLRCDPISGHDNLYWYRRVMGKEIKFLLHFVKESKQDESGMPNNRFLAERTGGTYSTLKVQPAELEDSGVYFCASSFRLAGDTGELFFGEGSRLTVL.

This clone has a handful of counts. The V call is TRBV24-1, the J call TRBJ1-1; D remains ambiguous. This CDR3 spans 13 amino acids. CDR1 KGHDR and CDR2 SFDVKD come from the germline V gene. The V end was cut by 2 bases, the J end by 0 bases, with 3 bases between. The CDR3 loop reads CATSDSVNTEAFF. For the CDR3, the DNA is TGTGCCACCAGTGATTCCGTGAACACTGAAGCTTTCTTT.

The V gene is TRBV4-1, the J gene TRBJ2-1; the match to TRBD2 covers 13 bases. Trimming cost V 4 bases and J 0 bases; bases outside gene matches: 15. The length of the CDR3 is 21 residues. Per the germline V gene, CDR1 is MGHRA and CDR2 is YSYEKL. The CDR3 sequence: CASSRHIPGTSGASSYNEQFF. The CDR3 DNA reads TGCGCCAGCAGCCGCCACATCCCCGGGACTAGCGGGGCTAGCTCCTACAATGAGCAGTTCTTC.

This clone has at least ten counts. This chain connects TRBV7-9 to TRBJ1-1; the match to TRBD1 covers 7 bases. Germline CDR1 and CDR2: SEHNR and FQNEAQ (reference sequence). V lost 5 bases and J lost 5; bases outside the gene matches: 5. The CDR3 has 13 amino acids. The CDR3 sequence: CASSRQGGTEAFF. The CDR3 coding sequence is TGTGCCAGCAGCCGACAGGGTGGGACTGAAGCTTTCTTT.

In this sample, this clone turned up many times. This rearrangement joins TRBV6-5 to TRBJ2-2; 7 bases agree with TRBD1. The CDR3 covers 14 residues. With V trimmed by 6 bases and J by 7 bases, 8 bases remained unmatched. CDR1 is MNHEY and CDR2 is SVGAGI in the germline V gene. In DNA, the CDR3 is TGTGCCAGCAGGAGGACAGGAATAAACGGGGAGCTGTTTTTT. Amino acid sequence: CASRRTGINGELFF.